Listed below are T cell receptor beta chains from one sample, sequenced in a study of T cells in Graves' hyperthyroidism and ophthalmopathy. In TCRdb, the multiplex PCR reads were re-called with MiXCR into one record per CDR3 protein. This table holds around 800,000 distinct CDR3 sequences, 38% found once. Sequencing was carried out using blood. The source of these receptors is a man between 18 and 29 years old with Graves' hyperthyroidism. The CDR3 runs from the conserved cysteine through the conserved F or W. Each record gives: J gene, D gene, clone size, V gene, CDR3 protein, CDR3 DNA. A D gene is named only where the DNA matches it firmly. Expanded clones are given a class, and other clones once, few, many or no size at all.

TRBJ2-7	TRBD2	many	TRBV10-3	CAISWLAASYEQYF	TGTGCCATCAGCTGGCTAGCGGCCTCCTACGAGCAGTACTTC
TRBJ1-1	TRBD1	-	TRBV7-2	CASSTRQGPVNTEAFF	TGTGCCAGCAGCACCAGACAGGGACCAGTGAACACTGAAGCTTTCTTT
TRBJ2-2	TRBD1	-	TRBV7-7	CASSDGTGYISAVGTGELFF	TGTGCTAGCAGCGACGGGACAGGCTATATTTCCGCCGTCGGCACCGGGGAGCTGTTTTTT
TRBJ1-1	TRBD1	-	TRBV6-1	CASTLTGMNTEAFF	TGTGCCAGCACTTTGACAGGGATGAACACTGAAGCTTTCTTT
TRBJ2-7	TRBD1	few	TRBV5-8	CASSEDRWRREQYF	TGTGCCAGCAGTGAGGACAGGTGGAGAAGGGAGCAGTACTTC
TRBJ2-5	-	many	TRBV20-1	CSAALVQETQYF	TGCAGTGCTGCACTCGTCCAGGAGACCCAGTACTTC
TRBJ2-5	TRBD2	few	TRBV7-8	CASSLTGGGVRETQYF	TGTGCCAGCAGCTTAACCGGGGGGGGGGTGAGGGAGACCCAGTACTTC
TRBJ1-5	TRBD1	-	TRBV24-1	CATSDFRDRANQPQHF	TGTGCCACCAGTGATTTCCGGGACAGGGCGAATCAGCCCCAGCATTTT
TRBJ1-5	-	-	TRBV12-3/TRBV12-4	CASSPGDFGNQPQHF	TGTGCCAGCAGCCCCGGGGACTTTGGCAATCAGCCCCAGCATTTT
TRBJ2-7	-	-	TRBV20-1	CSAPPQGSSYEQYF	TGCAGTGCACCCCCTCAGGGGAGCTCCTACGAGCAGTACTTC
TRBJ1-1	-	few	TRBV6-6	CASRPRMNTEAFF	TGTGCCAGCAGGCCAAGGATGAACACTGAAGCTTTCTTT
TRBJ1-5	-	-	TRBV12-3/TRBV12-4	CASRGVANQPQHF	TGTGCCAGCAGAGGGGTAGCTAATCAGCCCCAGCATTTT
TRBJ1-1	-	many	TRBV20-1	CSASGRWTPFF	TGCAGTGCATCGGGACGTTGGACGCCTTTCTTT
TRBJ2-7	-	-	TRBV6-5	CASSLGLGAGESYEQYF	TGTGCCAGCAGCTTAGGCCTCGGAGCGGGTGAATCCTACGAGCAGTACTTC
TRBJ1-1	TRBD1	-	TRBV20-1	CSATTGSTEAFF	TGCAGTGCTACGACAGGGAGCACTGAAGCTTTCTTT
TRBJ1-1	-	once	TRBV25-1	CASGILGGGGTEAFF	TGTGCCAGCGGTATCCTTGGGGGCGGAGGAACTGAAGCTTTCTTT
TRBJ1-1	-	-	TRBV5-4	CASSQDWRTHGRIAEAFF	TGCGCCAGCAGCCAAGATTGGAGAACCCACGGCCGTATCGCTGAAGCTTTCTTT
TRBJ1-1	TRBD1	few	TRBV2	CARQTEGQANTEAFF	TGTGCCAGACAAACCGAGGGACAGGCGAACACTGAAGCTTTCTTT
TRBJ2-2	TRBD1	many	TRBV2	CASLGGGPTGELFF	TGTGCCAGCCTAGGGGGCGGACCCACCGGGGAGCTGTTTTTT
TRBJ2-7	TRBD2	many	TRBV15	CATTGGRAPYEQYF	TGTGCCACCACGGGAGGCAGGGCCCCCTACGAGCAGTACTTC
TRBJ1-6	TRBD1	-	TRBV4-1	CASSQESGQGRVSLHF	TGCGCCAGCAGCCAAGAGTCGGGACAGGGCCGTGTTAGTCTCCACTTT
TRBJ2-6	-	-	TRBV20-1	CSAPYRAPGANVLTF	TGCAGTGCCCCTTACAGGGCCCCTGGGGCCAACGTCCTGACTTTC
TRBJ2-2	-	many	TRBV9	CASSGFQRTGELFF	TGTGCCAGCAGCGGCTTCCAGAGGACCGGGGAGCTGTTTTTT
TRBJ2-5	-	many	TRBV29-1	CSVDPGQGQETQYF	TGCAGCGTTGATCCTGGCCAGGGGCAAGAGACCCAGTACTTC
TRBJ2-7	TRBD2	many	TRBV20-1	CSAPGLAGYEQYF	TGCAGTGCCCCTGGACTAGCGGGATACGAGCAGTACTTC
TRBJ1-1	-	many	TRBV7-9	CGTEGENTEAFF	TGTGGGACGGAGGGGGAGAACACTGAAGCTTTCTTT
TRBJ1-4	-	few	TRBV11-2	CASRRGGTNEKLFF	TGTGCCAGCAGGCGAGGGGGGACTAATGAAAAACTGTTTTTT
TRBJ2-7	TRBD2	-	TRBV13	CASSIRGGSHEQYF	TGTGCCAGCAGCATTCGGGGGGGCTCCCACGAGCAGTACTTC
TRBJ1-4	-	-	TRBV10-3	CAIRQDPEKLFF	TGTGCCATCAGACAGGACCCTGAAAAACTGTTTTTT
TRBJ2-7	-	few	TRBV5-1	CASSLRGGAEEQYF	TGCGCCAGCAGCTTGAGGGGGGGGGCGGAGGAGCAGTACTTC
TRBJ1-1	TRBD1	many	TRBV19	CASSIRTGNMNTEAFF	TGTGCCAGTAGTATAAGGACAGGGAACATGAACACTGAAGCTTTCTTT
TRBJ1-6	-	few	TRBV10-3	CASTDRTYNSPLHF	TGTGCCAGCACAGACAGGACCTATAATTCACCCCTCCACTTT
TRBJ1-4	TRBD1	-	TRBV5-1	CAGSSGQGGEKLFF	TGCGCCGGCAGCTCGGGACAGGGAGGGGAAAAACTGTTTTTT
TRBJ1-5	-	many	TRBV20-1	CSARVQSNQPQHF	TGCAGTGCTAGAGTTCAGAGCAATCAGCCCCAGCATTTT
TRBJ2-7	-	-	TRBV7-2	CASSHDVGSYEQYF	TGTGCCAGCAGTCATGATGTCGGGAGCTACGAGCAGTACTTC
TRBJ2-7	-	-	TRBV5-1	CASSLAAPGSYEQYF	TGCGCCAGCAGCTTGGCGGCGCCGGGATCCTACGAGCAGTACTTC
TRBJ1-6	-	many	TRBV10-3	CAIRRGQEGSPLHF	TGTGCCATCAGACGTGGGCAGGAGGGCTCACCCCTCCACTTT
TRBJ2-2	TRBD2	-	TRBV7-2	CASSLGLAGVRGELFF	TGTGCCAGCAGCCTAGGACTAGCGGGAGTAAGGGGGGAGCTGTTTTTT
TRBJ1-5	TRBD1	-	TRBV20-1	CSVWTGESLYSNQPQHF	TGCAGTGTTTGGACAGGGGAAAGCCTTTATAGCAATCAGCCCCAGCATTTT
TRBJ1-2	TRBD1	few	TRBV12-3/TRBV12-4	CASRSRQGHGYGYTF	TGTGCCAGCCGAAGTCGACAGGGACATGGCTATGGCTACACCTTC
TRBJ1-1	-	once	TRBV20-1	CSARDRIKNTETFF	TGCAGTGCTAGAGACAGGATCAAGAACACTGAAACTTTCTTT
TRBJ1-5	TRBD1	many	TRBV6-1	CASSEAAGTGNQPQHF	TGTGCCAGCAGTGAAGCGGCCGGGACAGGGAATCAGCCCCAGCATTTT
TRBJ1-1	-	few	TRBV19	CASRTWEGATEAFF	TGTGCCAGTAGGACCTGGGAGGGTGCCACTGAAGCTTTCTTT
TRBJ2-7	-	-	TRBV29-1	CSVEDPDSYEQYF	TGCAGCGTTGAAGACCCGGATTCCTACGAGCAGTACTTC
TRBJ2-3	TRBD2	-	TRBV7-7	CASSPGLAGATDTQYF	TGTGCTAGCAGCCCCGGACTAGCGGGAGCCACAGATACGCAGTATTTT
TRBJ2-7	TRBD1	once	TRBV4-2	CASSQEARTGSYEQYF	TGTGCCAGCAGCCAAGAAGCGCGGACAGGGAGTTACGAGCAGTACTTC
TRBJ1-1	-	-	TRBV29-1	CSVLGDWNTEAFF	TGCAGCGTACTGGGGGACTGGAACACTGAAGCTTTCTTT
TRBJ1-1	TRBD1	few	TRBV20-1	CSASGDRGNTEAFF	TGCAGTGCAAGCGGGGACAGGGGGAACACTGAAGCTTTCTTT
TRBJ1-3	-	many	TRBV20-1	CSATSMAAGNTIYF	TGCAGTGCTACGTCGATGGCTGCTGGAAACACCATATATTTT
TRBJ2-5	-	-	TRBV9	CASSVEAQSRETQYF	TGTGCCAGCAGCGTAGAGGCTCAATCCCGAGAGACCCAGTACTTC
TRBJ1-4	TRBD1	many	TRBV20-1	CTQTGPNEKLFF	TGCACTCAGACAGGGCCTAATGAAAAACTGTTTTTT
TRBJ1-5	TRBD1	many	TRBV9	CASSEQGASQPQHF	TGTGCCAGCAGCGAACAGGGGGCAAGCCAGCCCCAGCATTTT
TRBJ2-7	-	many	TRBV29-1	CSVYFWDRYEQYF	TGCAGCGTTTATTTTTGGGACCGGTACGAGCAGTACTTC
TRBJ1-5	-	-	TRBV5-8	CASLRGRGVETQHF	TGTGCCAGCCTACGGGGGAGGGGGGTGGAGACCCAGCATTTT
TRBJ1-6	-	many	TRBV20-1	CSAPVQGYSPLHF	TGCAGTGCTCCGGTACAGGGTTATTCACCCCTCCACTTT